This entry lists 28 T cell receptor beta chains sequenced from one sample in a study of blood T cell repertoires in COVID-19. Assay: immunoSEQ multiplex PCR; the TCRdb copy retains only in-frame clones and omits some. The sample lists 61,000 or so clones, approximately 79% seen once, with about 5.5% in the top ten. Sequenced sample: peripheral blood. These receptors originate from a woman in her 70s with acute or convalescent COVID-19.

The rearrangement joins TRBV10-1 to TRBJ2-3; TRBD2 might be the D (6 bases). There are 14 residues in the CDR3. Trimming cost V 6 bases and J 3 bases, with 13 bases left between them. In germline, CDR1 is WNHNN, CDR2 SYGVQD (reference sequence). The CDR3 protein is CASSPGLETDTQYF. The DNA of the CDR3 is TGCGCCAGCAGCCCGGGACTGGAAACAGATACGCAGTATTTT.

The chain combines TRBV7-6 with TRBJ2-1, with 7 bases fitting TRBD1. The junction had 0 bases not matched to a gene; V was cut back by 1 base and J by 6 bases. The CDR3 has 13 residues. Germline CDR1 and CDR2: SGHVS and FNYEAQ. The CDR3 protein is CASSLGTGNEQFF. CDR3 coding DNA: TGTGCCAGCAGCTTAGGGACAGGCAATGAGCAGTTCTTC.

The rearrangement links TRBV29-1 to TRBJ2-1; the D is unclear. The CDR3 is 13 amino acids. The germline gives CDR1 SQVTM, CDR2 ANQGSEA. Deletions cut 2 bases from V and 4 bases from J, with 9 bases between. CDR3 in amino acids: CSVESSVYNEQFF. The CDR3 nucleotides read TGCAGCGTTGAATCCTCGGTATACAATGAGCAGTTCTTC.

CDR3 DNA: TGTGCCAGCAGCTCCGGTACAGGGGAGGACTACGAGCAGTACTTC. Its translation is CASSSGTGEDYEQYF. The chain couples TRBV7-2 to TRBJ2-7; a possible D gene is TRBD1 (7 bases). Trimming took off 4 bases at V and 3 bases at J, with 16 bases between the two ends. This CDR3 region has 15 residues. From germline, CDR1 is SGHTA and CDR2 FQGNSA.

The chain employs TRBV5-1 and TRBJ2-5, with 9 bases matching TRBD1. This CDR3 is 14 amino acids long. Germline V gene data show CDR1 as SGHRS and CDR2 as YFSETQ. The J segment lost 2 bases and the V segment lost 4 bases, leaving 3 bases of the junction unmatched. In nucleotides, the CDR3 is TGCGCCAGCAGCGGAGGGACAGGGCAAGAGACCCAGTACTTC. The encoded protein is CASSGGTGQETQYF.

The V call is TRBV6-6, the J call TRBJ1-2; 7 bases agree with TRBD1. Losses at the gene ends were 6 bases for V and 4 bases for J; bases not matched to a gene: 14. CDR1 and CDR2 (germline): MNHNY, SVGAGI (reference sequence). The CDR3 runs to 16 residues. The CDR3 loop is CASSLEQGSLGYGYTF. The CDR3, as DNA: TGTGCCAGCAGCCTGGAACAGGGGTCCTTGGGCTATGGCTACACCTTC.

J is TRBJ2-7 and V is TRBV7-9, with D perhaps TRBD1 (6 bases). V was cut by 3 bases and J by 2 bases, with 17 bases left in between. Germline lookup yields CDR1 SEHNR and CDR2 FQNEAQ (reference sequence). CDR3 length: 16 residues. The CDR3 DNA reads as TGTGCCAGCAGCTTTTTCAGGGGAATCGACGCCTACGAGCAGTACTTC. Protein: CASSFFRGIDAYEQYF. The variable domain in full, with the rest retrieved from reference TRBV7-9 and TRBJ2-7, is DTGVSQNPRHKITKRGQNVTFRCDPISEHNRLYWYRQTLGQGPEFLTYFQNEAQLEKSRLLSDRFSAERPKGSFSTLEIQRTEQGDSAMYLCASSFFRGIDAYEQYFGPGTRLTVT.

The table lists this clone with a count of one. The V gene is TRBV9, the J gene TRBJ2-3; TRBD2 agrees at 11 bases. V was clipped by 2 bases and J by 10 bases; unmatched bases: 6. CDR3 length equals 14 residues. CDR1 SGDLS and CDR2 YYNGEE come from the germline V gene. In DNA, the CDR3 is TGTGCCAGCAGCGTTAGCGGGGGGGCGGGATCGCAGTATTTT. This encodes CASSVSGGAGSQYF.

In this sample, this clone turned up a few times. The chain is built from TRBV10-3 and TRBJ1-2, with a weak D call TRBD1 (5 bases). Germline V gene sequence: CDR1 ENHRY, CDR2 SYGVKD. V was clipped by 0 bases and J by 5 bases, with 13 bases between them. The CDR3 has 15 amino acids. This CDR3 reads CAISESPGGVYGYTF. The CDR3 coding sequence is TGTGCCATCAGTGAGTCGCCGGGAGGGGTTTATGGCTACACCTTC.

CDR3 DNA: TGTGCCAGCAGCCCGCCCCCCAGATCGAACAGGGAAAAACTGTTTTTT. Translation gives CASSPPPRSNREKLFF. The chain couples TRBV7-2 to TRBJ1-4; D perhaps matches TRBD1 (5 bases). Germline assignment: CDR1 SGHTA and CDR2 FQGNSA. V lost 5 bases and J lost 8, with 21 bases in between. The CDR3 covers 16 residues.

The sample holds one count of this clone. This rearrangement joins TRBV19 to TRBJ2-5; 12 nucleotides agree with TRBD2. The CDR3 sequence is 16 residues long. Germline assignment: CDR1 LNHDA and CDR2 SQIVND (reference sequence). J lost 2 bases, V lost 6 bases, and 7 bases had no gene match. CDR3 bases: TGTGCCAGTAGGCCACTAGCGGGGGGACCTCAAGAGACCCAGTACTTC. This encodes CASRPLAGGPQETQYF.

This CDR3 reads CASSGTRGRYGYTF. CDR3 nucleotide sequence: TGTGCCAGCAGCGGTACCAGGGGTCGCTATGGCTACACCTTC. The V gene is TRBV5-8, the J gene TRBJ1-2; D possibly corresponds to TRBD1 (6 bases). Germline CDR1 SGHTS, CDR2 YDEGEE. V was clipped by 4 bases and J by 4 bases, with 14 bases between them. The CDR3 is 14 amino acids.

V is TRBV18 and J is TRBJ1-1, with 7 bases that match TRBD1. Germline V gene lookup returns CDR1 KGHSH and CDR2 LQKENI. CDR3 length equals 18 residues. Losses at the gene ends were 5 bases for V and 1 base for J; bases not matched to a gene: 16. CDR3: CASSNPSQGYLENTEAFF. The CDR3 nucleotides are TGTGCCAGCTCAAACCCGTCACAGGGGTACCTCGAGAACACTGAAGCTTTCTTT.

The chain has TRBV10-1 and TRBJ2-5; 9 bases agree with TRBD1. V lost 5 bases and J lost 0; bases outside the gene matches: 10. The CDR3 covers 17 residues. The germline gives CDR1 WNHNN, CDR2 SYGVQD (reference sequence). Here the CDR3 DNA reads TGCGCCAGCAGTAATATCACAGGGGGCAGGAACCAAGAGACCCAGTACTTC. This sequence encodes CASSNITGGRNQETQYF.

This clone appeared a single time. The V and J genes are TRBV9 and TRBJ2-1, with D possibly being TRBD2 (6 bases). V was pared by 3 bases and J by 15 bases, with 16 bases between. This CDR3 comprises 12 residues. CDR1 and CDR2 from the germline V gene are SGDLS and YYNGEE. CDR3 loop: CASSEGSGEAFF. For the CDR3, the DNA is TGTGCCAGCAGCGAAGGGTCGGGGGAAGCGTTCTTC.

This clone was observed a handful of times. The chain employs TRBV7-6 and TRBJ2-3, with D maybe TRBD2 (5 bases). The CDR3 is 17 amino acids. Germline-derived CDR1 and CDR2 are SGHVS and FNYEAQ. The V gene lost 2 bases and the J gene lost 1 base, with 16 bases spanning the gap. The CDR3 loop is CASSLTQPGFGTDTQYF. The DNA of the CDR3 is TGTGCCAGCAGCTTAACACAGCCGGGATTCGGCACAGATACGCAGTATTTT.

The chain has TRBV30 and TRBJ2-1, with 10 bases identical to TRBD1. Germline V CDR1 and CDR2: GTSNPN, SVGIG (reference sequence). The length of the CDR3 is 13 residues. V lost 6 bases and J lost 3; bases outside the gene matches: 2. The CDR3 DNA reads as TGTGCCTGTAGGGACAGGGGCTACAATGAGCAGTTCTTC. Amino acids: CACRDRGYNEQFF. The full variable domain, with the rest looked up from reference TRBV30 and TRBJ2-1, is SQTIHQWPATLVQPVGSPLSLECTVEGTSNPNLYWYRQAAGRGLQLLFYSVGIGQISSEVPQNLSASRPQDRQFILSSKKLLLSDSGFYLCACRDRGYNEQFFGPGTRLTVL.

J is TRBJ2-7 and V is TRBV27; 7 positions agree with TRBD1. In germline, CDR1 is MNHEY, CDR2 SMNVEV (reference sequence). The CDR3 length is 15 residues. J lost 7 bases, V lost 1 base, and 10 bases had no gene match. As DNA, the CDR3 is TGTGCCAGCAGTTTATTTAAGGGGGCGAGAGGGGAGCAGTACTTC. This translates into CASSLFKGARGEQYF.

The table lists this clone with a count of one. The V gene is TRBV6-1, the J gene TRBJ2-3; 8 nucleotides match TRBD1. Germline-derived CDR1 and CDR2 are MNHNS and SASEGT. The ends lost 3 bases at V and 3 bases at J; junction bases unmatched: 2. This CDR3 is built from 14 residues. The CDR3 bases are TGTGCCAGCAGTGACAGGGGGCTTACAGATACGCAGTATTTT. The encoded protein is CASSDRGLTDTQYF.

This clone occurred many times. V gene TRBV3-1 (or the pseudogene TRBV3-2) combines with J gene TRBJ2-2; unclear D gene. Germline loops: CDR1 LGHDT, CDR2 YNNKEL (reference sequence). Trimming stripped 3 bases from V and 4 bases from J, with 12 bases between. This CDR3 spans 15 amino acids. CDR3 sequence: CASSHLGLLTGELFF. The DNA of the CDR3 is TGTGCCAGCAGCCACCTCGGTCTTCTCACCGGGGAGCTGTTTTTT.

V and J are TRBV15 and TRBJ1-1, with a possible D match to TRBD1 (5 bases). The V and J ends lost 0 bases and 1 base respectively, with 12 bases between them. The CDR3 contains 16 residues. The V gene's germline CDR1 is LNHNV and CDR2 YYDKDF (reference sequence). This CDR3 reads CATSRDLTGGNTEAFF. The CDR3 DNA is TGTGCCACCAGCAGAGACTTGACCGGGGGGAACACTGAAGCTTTCTTT.

This clone has only a few counts. The chain is built from TRBV9 and TRBJ2-1, with D possibly being TRBD2 (6 bases). There are 15 residues in the CDR3. CDR1 is SGDLS, CDR2 YYNGEE, per germline. V lost 1 base, J lost 5 bases, and 13 bases lay in between. CDR3 amino acids: CASSVTSSLNNEQFF. CDR3 nucleotides: TGTGCCAGCAGCGTAACTAGCAGTCTAAACAATGAGCAGTTCTTC.

V usage is TRBV7-3 and J usage is TRBJ2-1, with 8 bases lining up with TRBD1. Germline V gene lookup returns CDR1 SGHTA and CDR2 FQGTGA. After removal of 5 bases from V and 3 bases from J, the junction contained 3 bases not matched to a gene. CDR3 size: 14 residues. DNA for the CDR3: TGTGCCAGCAGCCCGGACAGGGACTACAATGAGCAGTTCTTC. Amino acids: CASSPDRDYNEQFF.

This chain joins TRBV18 and TRBJ2-3, with 7 bases aligning to TRBD1. Germline assignment: CDR1 KGHSH and CDR2 LQKENI. J was trimmed by 0 bases and V by 3 bases; bases with no gene match: 3. This CDR3 comprises 15 residues. Written as DNA, the CDR3 is TGTGCCAGCTCACCGACAGGGACGAGCACAGATACGCAGTATTTT. Protein sequence: CASSPTGTSTDTQYF.

The gene calls are TRBV3-1 (or the pseudogene TRBV3-2) and TRBJ2-1; 11 bases match TRBD2. The CDR3 runs 17 residues. Germline lookup yields CDR1 LGHDT and CDR2 YNNKEL (reference sequence). Trimming took 1 base from V and 2 from J; bases not matched to a gene: 4. CDR3 sequence reads: CASSQGLLAGAYNEQFF. The CDR3 region has the DNA TGTGCCAGCAGCCAAGGGTTACTAGCGGGGGCCTACAATGAGCAGTTCTTC.

The V gene is TRBV9, the J gene TRBJ2-5, with 10 positions matching TRBD1. V dropped 4 bases and J dropped 5; count of bases not matched to a gene: 11. Germline V gene data show CDR1 as SGDLS and CDR2 as YYNGEE. The CDR3 runs to 16 residues. CDR3: CASSSDDRGRLETQYF. DNA of the CDR3: TGTGCCAGCAGCTCGGATGACAGGGGGCGCCTGGAGACCCAGTACTTC.

The chain uses TRBV2 and TRBJ2-5; perhaps TRBD1 as D (6 bases). CDR1 and CDR2 from the germline V gene are SNHLY and FYNNEI. This CDR3 is built from 13 residues. V dropped 5 bases and J dropped 1 base, with 8 bases sitting between them. This chain's CDR3 is CASSRDTQETQYF. The CDR3 DNA reads TGTGCCAGCAGTCGGGACACCCAAGAGACCCAGTACTTC. Full variable domain (outside the CDR3, taken from reference TRBV2 and TRBJ2-5): EPEVTQTPSHQVTQMGQEVILRCVPISNHLYFYWYRQILGQKVEFLVSFYNNEISEKSEIFDDQFSVERPDGSNFTLKIRSTKLEDSAMYFCASSRDTQETQYFGPGTRLLVL.

The rearrangement joins TRBV27 to TRBJ2-2, with D hard to call. The CDR3 runs 11 residues. CDR1 is MNHEY, CDR2 SMNVEV, per germline (reference sequence). V shed 4 bases and J shed 7 bases, with 4 bases lying between them. The CDR3 DNA is TGTGCCAGCAGTTACAACGGGGAGCTGTTTTTT. Its protein is CASSYNGELFF.